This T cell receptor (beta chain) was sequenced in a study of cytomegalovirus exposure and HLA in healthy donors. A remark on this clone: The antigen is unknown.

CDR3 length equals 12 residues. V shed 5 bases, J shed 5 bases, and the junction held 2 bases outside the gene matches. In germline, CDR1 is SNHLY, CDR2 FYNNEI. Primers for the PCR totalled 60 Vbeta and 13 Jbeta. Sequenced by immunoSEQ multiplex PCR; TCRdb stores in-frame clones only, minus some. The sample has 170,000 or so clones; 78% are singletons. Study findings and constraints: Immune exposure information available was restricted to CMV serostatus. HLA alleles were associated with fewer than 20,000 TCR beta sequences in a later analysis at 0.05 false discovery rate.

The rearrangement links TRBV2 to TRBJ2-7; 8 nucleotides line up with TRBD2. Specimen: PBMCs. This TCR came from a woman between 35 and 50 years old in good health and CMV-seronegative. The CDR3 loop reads CASSIAGNEQYF. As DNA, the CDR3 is TGTGCCAGCAGTATAGCGGGGAACGAGCAGTACTTC. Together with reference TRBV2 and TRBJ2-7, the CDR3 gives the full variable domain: EPEVTQTPSHQVTQMGQEVILRCVPISNHLYFYWYRQILGQKVEFLVSFYNNEISEKSEIFDDQFSVERPDGSNFTLKIRSTKLEDSAMYFCASSIAGNEQYFGPGTRLTVT.